Presented here are 25 T cell receptor beta chains from one specimen sequenced in a study of T cell responses to AZD1222 COVID-19 vaccine. Assay used: immunoSEQ multiplex PCR; TCRdb lists only in-frame clones, some missing. Of some 130,000 clones listed, 80% to 95% are singletons. Sequencing used peripheral blood, obtained 28 days after the second AZD1222 dose. Receptors were obtained from an adult who received the AZD1222 COVID-19 vaccine.

This chain joins TRBV5-5 and TRBJ1-4; no clear D gene. The CDR3 has 12 amino acids. Germline lookup yields CDR1 SGHKS and CDR2 YYEKEE (reference sequence). The V end lost 0 bases, the J end lost 10 bases, and 7 bases lay between the germline ends. The CDR3 DNA reads as TGTGCCAGCAGCTTGGAGGGTTCAAAACTGTTTTTT. It yields the protein CASSLEGSKLFF.

About this clone itself: At one end the junction does not follow the germline gene, possibly because of a read error. CDR3 amino acids: CASSRTVWNEKPFF. Here the CDR3 DNA reads TGTGCCAGTAGTAGGACAGTTTGGAATGAAAAACCGTTTTTT. The chain couples TRBV19 to TRBJ1-4; D may be TRBD1 (6 bases). The germline V gene encodes CDR1 LNHDA and CDR2 SQIVND (reference sequence). The CDR3 contains 14 residues.

V and J are TRBV19 and TRBJ1-5, with 8 nucleotides matching TRBD1. Trimming at V came to 5 bases and at J to 6 bases, leaving 6 bases not matched to a gene. The CDR3 covers 14 residues. Looked up from germline, CDR1 is LNHDA and CDR2 is SQIVND (reference sequence). In DNA form, the CDR3 reads TGTGCCAGTAGTCCCACAGGGGGAACTCAGCCCCAGCATTTT. This sequence encodes CASSPTGGTQPQHF.

The chain is built from TRBV19 and TRBJ1-1; TRBD1 matches at 8 bases. Unmatched junction bases numbered 0, after V lost 6 bases and J lost 0 bases. Germline values: CDR1 LNHDA, CDR2 SQIVND (reference sequence). This CDR3 is 13 amino acids long. The CDR3 region has the DNA TGTGCCAGTAGGACAGGGGTGAACACTGAAGCTTTCTTT. Translating it yields CASRTGVNTEAFF.

The chain uses TRBV11-3 and TRBJ1-6, with D unresolved. The V end was cut by 3 bases, the J end by 0 bases, with 18 bases between. Germline CDR1 SGHNT, CDR2 YENEEA. This CDR3 region has 19 residues. CDR3 loop: CASSFRPGSKNSYNSPLHF. The CDR3 DNA is TGTGCCAGCAGCTTTAGGCCGGGGTCTAAAAACTCCTATAATTCACCCCTCCACTTT.

The V call is TRBV24-1, the J call TRBJ2-2, with D perhaps matching TRBD1 (5 bases). V was cut by 7 bases and J by 3 bases, with 8 bases left in between. Germline V gene sequence: CDR1 KGHDR, CDR2 SFDVKD. The CDR3 runs to 13 residues. CDR3 sequence reads: CATRDTDTGELFF. CDR3 DNA: TGTGCCACCAGGGACACGGACACCGGGGAGCTGTTTTTT.

This clone was recorded only once. This sequence joins TRBV6-2 or TRBV6-3 and TRBJ2-7; 10 bases fit TRBD1. Trimming took 6 bases from V and 0 from J; bases not matched to a gene: 5. The germline V gene encodes CDR1 MNHEY and CDR2 SVGEGT. The CDR3 length is 15 residues. The CDR3 region is CASSPGTGASYEQYV. DNA for the CDR3: TGTGCCAGCAGCCCCGGGACAGGGGCCTCCTACGAGCAGTACGTC.

This sequence joins TRBV11-3 and TRBJ2-2; possible D gene TRBD1, 6 bases. From germline, CDR1 is SGHNT and CDR2 YENEEA. V shed 5 bases and J shed 5 bases, with 9 bases lying between them. There are 13 residues in the CDR3. For the CDR3, the DNA is TGTGCCAGCAGCGAGGGGGAAACCGGGGAGCTGTTTTTT. Encoded protein: CASSEGETGELFF.

The chain uses TRBV18 and TRBJ1-5; weak D call: TRBD1 (5 bases). CDR3 length: 13 amino acids. Germline values: CDR1 KGHSH, CDR2 LQKENI. V lost 5 bases to trimming and J lost 4 bases, with 9 bases between them. DNA for the CDR3: TGTGCCAGCTCAACGGGGGAAAATCAGCCCCAGCATTTT. It specifies CASSTGENQPQHF.

The gene calls are TRBV2 and TRBJ2-2; TRBD2 aligns across 16 bases. The trim removed 6 bases at V and 6 bases at J, leaving 4 bases unmatched. The CDR3 consists of 16 residues. The V gene's germline CDR1 is SNHLY and CDR2 FYNNEI. CDR3 protein: CASSGTSGRASGELFF. For the CDR3, the DNA is TGTGCCAGCAGCGGGACTAGCGGGAGGGCCTCCGGGGAGCTGTTTTTT. The whole variable domain, remainder taken from reference TRBV2 and TRBJ2-2, is EPEVTQTPSHQVTQMGQEVILRCVPISNHLYFYWYRQILGQKVEFLVSFYNNEISEKSEIFDDQFSVERPDGSNFTLKIRSTKLEDSAMYFCASSGTSGRASGELFFGEGSRLTVL.

In this sample, this clone turned up once. This chain connects TRBV4-1 to TRBJ1-1; D gene ambiguous. V lost 0 bases, J lost 6 bases, and 11 bases lay in between. Germline V lookup: CDR1 MGHRA, CDR2 YSYEKL. This CDR3 is 14 amino acids long. The CDR3 coding sequence is TGCGCCAGCAGCCAAGATGGAGGCCCGCCTGAAGCTTTCTTT. Translated: CASSQDGGPPEAFF.

This clone was recorded a few times. The chain carries TRBV24-1 and TRBJ2-3; 9 bases align to TRBD2. Unmatched junction bases numbered 10, after V lost 3 bases and J lost 4 bases. Germline-derived CDR1 and CDR2 are KGHDR and SFDVKD. CDR3 length: 17 residues. The CDR3 loop is CATSDPLALAGADTQYF. CDR3 coding DNA: TGTGCCACCAGTGATCCCCTCGCCTTAGCGGGAGCAGATACGCAGTATTTT.

CDR3 loop: CASSGGELFF. In nucleotides, the CDR3 is TGTGCCAGCAGTGGGGGGGAACTATTCTTT. The V gene is TRBV12-3 or TRBV12-4, the J gene TRBJ1-1, with D possibly matching TRBD1 (5 bases). V dropped 5 bases and J dropped 14 bases, with 12 bases sitting between them. The CDR3 has 10 residues.

The chain carries TRBV3-1 (or the pseudogene TRBV3-2) and TRBJ1-2, with 7 bases lining up with TRBD1. V lost 4 bases to trimming and J lost 4 bases; unmatched junction nucleotides: 18. Per germline, CDR1 LGHDT and CDR2 YNNKEL (reference sequence). The CDR3 consists of 18 residues. The CDR3 DNA is TGTGCCAGCAGCCTTGTGCCTCAAGGACAGGAAGTATTCTATGGCTACACCTTC. Protein product: CASSLVPQGQEVFYGYTF.

The J gene is TRBJ2-5, the V gene TRBV27, with 9 bases lining up with TRBD1. V was clipped by 8 bases and J by 2 bases; unmatched bases: 9. CDR3 length: 15 amino acids. Germline V gene lookup returns CDR1 MNHEY and CDR2 SMNVEV (reference sequence). The CDR3 here is CASGTGGAGQETQYF. In DNA form, the CDR3 reads TGTGCCAGCGGTACAGGGGGCGCGGGGCAAGAGACCCAGTACTTC.

V gene TRBV6-6 combines with J gene TRBJ1-2; TRBD1 might be the D (5 bases). Germline CDR1 is MNHNY and CDR2 is SVGAGI (reference sequence). CDR3 size: 13 residues. V was trimmed by 2 bases and J by 6 bases, leaving 10 bases between them. CDR3 bases: TGTGCCAGCAGTTACGGGGGGGATAATGGCTACACCTTC. Its protein is CASSYGGDNGYTF.

The rearrangement links TRBV6-6 to TRBJ1-1, with a possible D match to TRBD1 (6 bases). The V and J ends lost 7 bases and 0 bases respectively, with 21 bases between them. This CDR3 contains 17 residues. CDR1 and CDR2 (germline): MNHNY, SVGAGI (reference sequence). CDR3 bases: TGTGCCAGCACCCGATCAGGGGTCCCGACCATGAACACTGAAGCTTTCTTT. This translates into CASTRSGVPTMNTEAFF.

V is TRBV19 and J is TRBJ1-6; no clear D gene. Germline V gives CDR1 LNHDA, CDR2 SQIVND (reference sequence). V lost 6 bases to trimming and J lost 13 bases, with 19 bases between them. CDR3 length: 14 amino acids. CDR3 protein: CASSPPGGTIPLHF. As DNA, the CDR3 is TGTGCCAGTAGCCCCCCTGGAGGTACGATCCCCCTCCACTTT.

This rearrangement joins TRBV13 to TRBJ1-1; D call uncertain. Trimming removed 2 bases from V and 6 bases from J, with 10 bases in between. Germline CDR1 is PRHDT and CDR2 is FYEKMQ (reference sequence). The length of the CDR3 is 13 residues. The CDR3 region is CASSLYGVAEAFF. The CDR3 coding sequence is TGTGCCAGCAGCTTATATGGGGTCGCTGAAGCTTTCTTT.

The chain is built from TRBV11-2 and TRBJ2-3; tentative D call: TRBD1 (6 bases). Looked up from germline, CDR1 is SGHAT and CDR2 is FQNNGV. The CDR3 extends over 17 amino acids. V was trimmed by 1 base and J by 3 bases, leaving 17 bases between them. The CDR3, as DNA: TGTGCCAGCAGCTTAGTCATAGGGGGACAACTAACAGATACGCAGTATTTT. This encodes CASSLVIGGQLTDTQYF.

This clone was detected only a few times. The chain combines TRBV12-5 with TRBJ2-2, with D perhaps matching TRBD1 (5 bases). Trimming left V 3 bases short and J 0 bases short, with 8 bases between. Germline V gives CDR1 LGHNT, CDR2 FRNRAP. The CDR3 is 15 amino acids. The CDR3 protein is CASGLGASNTGELFF. The CDR3 DNA sequence: TGTGCTAGTGGTTTAGGGGCGTCGAACACCGGGGAGCTGTTTTTT.

The chain recombines TRBV7-9 with TRBJ1-1; no definite D call. The CDR3 has 12 amino acids. Germline V gives CDR1 SEHNR, CDR2 FQNEAQ (reference sequence). Trimming took 2 bases from V and 7 from J, leaving 8 bases between them. The CDR3 bases are TGTGCCAGCAGCTTAAGGGCGGTTGAAGCTTTCTTT. This encodes CASSLRAVEAFF.

The gene calls are TRBV30 and TRBJ1-6, with D perhaps TRBD1 (5 bases). The ends were cut back, 3 bases at V and 3 bases at J, with 9 bases in the middle. The CDR3 is 14 amino acids. CDR1 and CDR2 from the germline V gene are GTSNPN and SVGIG (reference sequence). CDR3 amino acids: CAWSRGGYNSPLHF. CDR3 in DNA: TGTGCCTGGAGCCGTGGGGGCTATAATTCACCCCTCCACTTT.

This chain connects TRBV12-3 or TRBV12-4 to TRBJ1-5, with D hard to call. V lost 5 bases to trimming and J lost 7 bases, with 9 bases between them. The CDR3 is made up of 12 amino acids. CDR3 coding DNA: TGTGCCAGCAGTAGACAAGTGCAGCCCCAGCATTTT. Amino acid sequence: CASSRQVQPQHF.

This chain uses TRBV5-1 with TRBJ2-1, with no clear D. Germline V CDR1 and CDR2: SGHRS, YFSETQ. The V end lost 2 bases, the J end lost 8 bases, and 2 bases lay between the germline ends. The CDR3 spans 10 residues. CDR3 DNA: TGCGCCAGCAGCTTTTATGAGCAGTTCTTC. This sequence encodes CASSFYEQFF.